The 31 T cell receptor beta chains below come from one sample, sequenced in a study of T-cell reconstitution after alpha-beta-depleted transplantation in children (TCRdb year 2016). In the paper's terms, the treatment or condition label means: allogeneic hematopoietic cell transplantation with graft depleted of TCRalphabeta T cells and CD19 B cells. The receptor library was made with PCR. This sample was sequenced with an Illumina HiSeq 2500. TCR libraries were prepared with molecular barcoding, using unique molecular identifiers to normalize TCRbeta repertoire quantification. TCRdb passed the public sequencing reads through fastp at Q25 and MiXCR, retaining productive beta sequences. Each CDR3 protein appears once, grouped with its most common genes and DNA. Across this sample there are about 110,000 distinct CDR3 sequences, with 5% to 8% seen only once. The biggest ten clones account for 20% to 25% of the sample.

The sequencing here drew on PBMCs, mostly from graft donor cells, taken 360 days after TCRalphabeta/CD19-depleted stem cell transplant. All receptors derive from a male patient aged 2-9 years who had a stem cell transplant for acute lymphoblastic leukemia, so the T cells may come from the graft donor.

The J gene is TRBJ1-2, the V gene TRBV6-1; the D is unclear. V was cut by 8 bases and J by 4 bases, with 5 bases left in between. The germline V gene encodes CDR1 MNHNS and CDR2 SASEGT. The CDR3 is made up of 10 amino acids. CDR3 loop: CASGSYGYTF. CDR3 nucleotide sequence: TGTGCCAGCGGGTCCTATGGCTACACCTTC.

This clonotype was counted ten times or more. The chain is built from TRBV4-2 and TRBJ2-7, with TRBD1 matching 8 bases. This CDR3 is 14 amino acids long. CDR1 and CDR2 from the germline V gene are LGHNA and YNFKEQ. The V segment lost 0 bases and the J segment 4 bases; nucleotides outside the gene matches: 2. CDR3 in amino acids: CASSQDWTGYEQYF. CDR3 sequence (DNA): TGTGCCAGCAGCCAAGACTGGACAGGGTACGAGCAGTACTTC.

This clonotype has a count of ten or more. The genes are TRBV6-4 and TRBJ1-2; TRBD1 might be the D (5 bases). The CDR3 is 15 amino acids. Germline CDR1 is MRHNA and CDR2 is SNTAGT. Trimming left V 2 bases short and J 1 base short, with 11 bases between. CDR3 region: CASSDGAESNYGYTF. In nucleotides, the CDR3 is TGTGCCAGCAGTGACGGGGCGGAGAGTAACTATGGCTACACCTTC.

The V gene is TRBV15, the J gene TRBJ2-3; D remains ambiguous. The CDR3 is made up of 11 amino acids. Trimming took off 5 bases at V and 6 bases at J, with 6 bases between the two ends. The germline CDR1 and CDR2 sequences are LNHNV and YYDKDF (reference sequence). The CDR3 here is CATSGRDTQYF. As DNA, the CDR3 is TGTGCCACCAGCGGTAGGGATACGCAGTATTTT. The full variable domain, completed using reference TRBV15 and TRBJ2-3, is DAMVIQNPRYQVTQFGKPVTLSCSQTLNHNVMYWYQQKSSQAPKLLFHYYDKDFNNEADTPDNFQSRRPNTSFCFLDIRSPGLGDTAMYLCATSGRDTQYFGPGTRLTVL.

At least ten counts were recorded for this clonotype. The chain uses TRBV7-9 and TRBJ1-2; TRBD1 matches 9 bases. The CDR3 totals 14 residues. Per germline, CDR1 SEHNR and CDR2 FQNEAQ (reference sequence). V was clipped by 8 bases and J by 2 bases; unmatched bases: 6. In DNA form, the CDR3 reads TGTGCCAGCCGGGGACAGGGAGAGAACTATGGCTACACCTTC. Translating gives CASRGQGENYGYTF.

This clonotype showed up just a few times. This sequence joins TRBV27 and TRBJ2-7; D might be TRBD2 (7 bases). V was cut by 6 bases and J by 2 bases, with 11 bases left in between. This CDR3 comprises 13 residues. Germline V gene sequence: CDR1 MNHEY, CDR2 SMNVEV (reference sequence). The CDR3 protein is CASSGGLTYEQYF. CDR3 sequence (DNA): TGTGCCAGCAGCGGGGGGCTTACCTACGAGCAGTACTTC.

This clonotype has a count of ten or more. The chain combines TRBV28 with TRBJ2-5, with TRBD1 matching over 8 bases. Trimming took 5 bases from V and 6 from J; bases not matched to a gene: 8. The CDR3 runs to 14 residues. Germline CDR1 MDHEN, CDR2 SYDVKM. The CDR3 is CASSDSRDRKTQYF. The DNA for the CDR3 is TGTGCCAGCAGTGATAGCAGGGACAGGAAGACCCAGTACTTC.

This clonotype was detected many times. This rearrangement joins TRBV6-5 to TRBJ2-4; D may be TRBD2 (6 bases). The CDR3 runs 15 residues. Germline CDR1 reads MNHEY; CDR2 reads SVGAGI. V gave up 0 bases and J gave up 2 bases, with 8 bases separating them. CDR3 loop: CASSYSEGPKNIQYF. Here the CDR3 DNA reads TGTGCCAGCAGTTACTCGGAGGGACCCAAAAACATTCAGTACTTC.

This clonotype was picked up a small number of times. This chain connects TRBV11-2 to TRBJ1-2; the D is unclear. This CDR3 has 15 amino acids. Germline V CDR1 and CDR2: SGHAT, FQNNGV. The ends were cut back, 0 bases at V and 5 bases at J, with 13 bases in the middle. CDR3 amino acids: CASSLDLGVSYGYTF. The DNA of the CDR3 is TGTGCCAGCAGCTTAGATCTAGGAGTCTCTTATGGCTACACCTTC.

Many counts were recorded for this clonotype. V usage is TRBV2 and J usage is TRBJ2-7; 9 bases align to TRBD1. CDR1 is SNHLY, CDR2 FYNNEI, per germline. V was clipped by 4 bases and J by 7 bases; unmatched bases: 8. CDR3 length: 14 residues. Written as DNA, the CDR3 is TGTGCCAGCAGTGCCCGACAGGGGGGAGGGGAGCAGTACTTC. Translation gives CASSARQGGGEQYF.

This clonotype was seen more than once but under ten times. The chain carries TRBV10-3 and TRBJ2-7; maybe TRBD2 (7 bases). Germline CDR1 is ENHRY and CDR2 is SYGVKD. Trimming removed 8 bases at V and 1 base at J, with 12 bases between. This CDR3 spans 13 amino acids. CDR3 DNA sequence: TGTGCCATCGAAAGGGGGGGTTCCTACGAGCAGTACTTC. Translated: CAIERGGSYEQYF.

This clonotype was seen many times. This chain joins TRBV28 and TRBJ1-4; D is ambiguous. V was cut by 1 base and J by 0 bases, with 3 bases left in between. The CDR3 is 14 amino acids. Germline values: CDR1 MDHEN, CDR2 SYDVKM. Here the CDR3 reads CASSLSATNEKLFF. CDR3 DNA: TGTGCCAGCAGTTTATCGGCAACTAATGAAAAACTGTTTTTT. The full variable domain, with the rest looked up from reference TRBV28 and TRBJ1-4, is DVKVTQSSRYLVKRTGEKVFLECVQDMDHENMFWYRQDPGLGLRLIYFSYDVKMKEKGDIPEGYSVSREKKERFSLILESASTNQTSMYLCASSLSATNEKLFFGSGTQLSVL.

This clonotype appeared many times. The chain carries TRBV29-1 and TRBJ2-7; D call uncertain. The CDR3 consists of 10 residues. V was clipped by 7 bases and J by 3 bases, with 7 bases between them. Germline V gene lookup returns CDR1 SQVTM and CDR2 ANQGSEA. The CDR3 region has the DNA TGCAGCGCCCTAGTCTACGAGCAGTACTTC. Residues: CSALVYEQYF.

At least ten counts were recorded for this clonotype. As DNA, the CDR3 is TGTGCCAGCAGTTTATACGGGGGCGGCTACGAGCAGTACTTC. Translated, it gives CASSLYGGGYEQYF. The chain combines TRBV28 with TRBJ2-7; D may correspond to TRBD1 or TRBD2 (6 bases each). CDR1 and CDR2 from the germline V gene are MDHEN and SYDVKM. CDR3 length equals 14 residues. The V end was cut by 1 base, the J end by 3 bases, with 10 bases between.

This clonotype has a count of ten or more. V gene TRBV6-5 combines with J gene TRBJ1-1, with D possibly being TRBD1 (5 bases). Germline V gives CDR1 MNHEY, CDR2 SVGAGI. The V end was cut by 5 bases, the J end by 10 bases, with 20 bases between. The CDR3 sequence is 14 residues long. The CDR3 sequence: CASSPYSKGLGAFF. The DNA of the CDR3 is TGTGCCAGCAGTCCCTATAGTAAGGGGTTGGGAGCTTTCTTT.

The V call is TRBV7-2, the J call TRBJ2-4, with D unresolved. The germline V gene has CDR1 SGHTA and CDR2 FQGNSA. The CDR3 is made up of 17 amino acids. With 5 bases removed from V and 0 bases from J, the gap between germline ends came to 17 bases. The CDR3 DNA follows: TGTGCCAGCAGCCGACGGGCCGTACCTCTAGCCAAAAACATTCAGTACTTC. Amino acid sequence: CASSRRAVPLAKNIQYF.

This clonotype was found many times. V gene TRBV13 combines with J gene TRBJ2-7; 8 bases agree with TRBD2. CDR3 length: 14 residues. Trimming took 5 bases from V and 4 from J; bases not matched to a gene: 7. Germline V gives CDR1 PRHDT, CDR2 FYEKMQ (reference sequence). CDR3 loop: CASSLSSGLYEQYF. CDR3 nucleotide sequence: TGTGCCAGCAGCCTATCTAGCGGGCTGTACGAGCAGTACTTC.

This clonotype was seen ten or more times. The rearrangement uses TRBV15 and TRBJ2-1; D uncertain. The CDR3 totals 12 residues. The V end was cut by 8 bases, the J end by 4 bases, with 9 bases between. Germline V lookup: CDR1 LNHNV, CDR2 YYDKDF (reference sequence). CDR3 residues: CATGVKYNEQFF. CDR3 DNA sequence: TGTGCCACCGGGGTTAAATACAATGAGCAGTTCTTC.

This clonotype showed up many times. The J gene is TRBJ1-6, the V gene TRBV5-1; 9 nucleotides agree with TRBD1. From germline, CDR1 is SGHRS and CDR2 YFSETQ. The CDR3 runs 16 residues. The V and J ends lost 2 bases and 6 bases, in that order; junction bases with no gene match: 6. CDR3 nucleotide sequence: TGCGCCAGCAGCTTAACAGGGGGCAAGATTAATTCACCCCTCCACTTT. Protein: CASSLTGGKINSPLHF.

This clonotype was seen a handful of times. The chain links TRBV4-3 to TRBJ2-1; possibly TRBD1 for D (6 bases). V was shortened by 0 bases and J by 6 bases, with 18 bases between the two germline ends. This CDR3 has 17 residues. CDR1 is LGHNA and CDR2 is YSLEER in the germline V gene. The CDR3, as DNA: TGCGCCAGCAGCCAAGATAGGGGGTCCCGGTTCCTCAATGAGCAGTTCTTC. Encoded protein: CASSQDRGSRFLNEQFF.

This chain joins TRBV14 and TRBJ1-3; no firm D call. Trimming pared 0 bases from V and 5 bases from J, leaving 5 bases between. This CDR3 is built from 13 residues. Germline CDR1 and CDR2: SGHDN and FVKESK. The CDR3 nucleotides read TGTGCCAGCAGCCAAGATAGGAGAAACACCATATATTTT. Translation: CASSQDRRNTIYF. Together with reference TRBV14 and TRBJ1-3, the CDR3 gives the full variable domain: EAGVTQFPSHSVIEKGQTVTLRCDPISGHDNLYWYRRVMGKEIKFLLHFVKESKQDESGMPNNRFLAERTGGTYSTLKVQPAELEDSGVYFCASSQDRRNTIYFGEGSWLTVV.

This clonotype occurred many times. The CDR3 loop is CASGWLDNEQFF. In DNA, the CDR3 is TGTGCTAGTGGTTGGTTAGACAATGAGCAGTTCTTC. This sequence joins TRBV12-5 and TRBJ2-1; D remains ambiguous. CDR3 length: 12 residues. Germline V gene sequence: CDR1 LGHNT, CDR2 FRNRAP. The V end was cut by 4 bases, the J end by 5 bases, with 6 bases between.

This clonotype was seen many times. The chain links TRBV5-6 to TRBJ2-2; TRBD1 aligns across 9 bases. The V gene's germline CDR1 is SGHDT and CDR2 YYEEEE. The CDR3 totals 15 residues. Unmatched junction bases numbered 3, after V lost 4 bases and J lost 2 bases. CDR3 DNA: TGTGCCAGCAGCATGGACAGGGGAAACACCGGGGAGCTGTTTTTT. It codes for CASSMDRGNTGELFF.

This clonotype was counted at least ten times. The chain is built from TRBV7-9 and TRBJ1-4, with 7 bases identical to TRBD1. The CDR3 length is 16 residues. The J segment lost 6 bases and the V segment lost 1 base, leaving 8 bases of the junction unmatched. Looked up from germline, CDR1 is SEHNR and CDR2 is FQNEAQ (reference sequence). CDR3 in amino acids: CASSLGTGALYEKLFF. In DNA form, the CDR3 reads TGTGCCAGCAGCTTAGGGACAGGAGCCCTGTATGAAAAACTGTTTTTT.

This clonotype occurred many times. This chain joins TRBV20-1 and TRBJ2-5, with D maybe TRBD1 (5 bases). Germline V CDR1 and CDR2: DFQATT, SNEGSKA (reference sequence). Deletions cut 0 bases from V and 2 bases from J, with 13 bases between. This CDR3 is built from 15 residues. CDR3 DNA sequence: TGCAGTGCTAGAGAGAACCAACAGGTGCAAGAGACCCAGTACTTC. Encoded protein: CSARENQQVQETQYF.

J is TRBJ2-3 and V is TRBV2; no clear D. Germline loops: CDR1 SNHLY, CDR2 FYNNEI. The V end was cut by 7 bases, the J end by 13 bases, with 12 bases between. This CDR3 contains 10 residues. For the CDR3, the DNA is TGTGCCAGCACCGTAGGCTACGAGTATTTT. It yields the protein CASTVGYEYF.

This clonotype was seen more than once but under ten times. The rearrangement joins TRBV24-1 to TRBJ2-1, with 13 bases aligning to TRBD2. Germline trimming cut 2 bases from V and 0 bases from J; bases unmatched to any gene: 3. CDR1 is KGHDR, CDR2 SFDVKD, per germline. This CDR3 has 18 amino acids. CDR3 in amino acids: CATSDSTSGGYSYNEQFF. The CDR3 bases are TGTGCCACCAGTGATTCGACTAGCGGGGGGTACTCCTACAATGAGCAGTTCTTC.

This clonotype was seen at least ten times. J is TRBJ2-1 and V is TRBV4-3; perhaps TRBD2 as D (5 bases). From germline, CDR1 is LGHNA and CDR2 YSLEER. The V and J ends lost 0 bases and 9 bases respectively, with 6 bases between them. This CDR3 is built from 12 residues. The CDR3 reads CASSQDEGEQFF. The CDR3 DNA follows: TGCGCCAGCAGCCAAGATGAGGGTGAGCAGTTCTTC.

In its sample, this clonotype was seen many times. DNA of the CDR3: TGTGCCAGCTCGAATTCGGGGGCACCCGGGGAGCTGTTTTTT. Its translation is CASSNSGAPGELFF. The chain uses TRBV6-1 and TRBJ2-2; D may correspond to TRBD1 or TRBD2 (6 bases each). V was cut by 8 bases and J by 6 bases, with 16 bases left in between. The CDR3 length is 14 residues. CDR1 and CDR2 from the germline V gene are MNHNS and SASEGT.

This CDR3 is CASSPPDRTNEKLFF. In DNA, the CDR3 is TGCGCCAGCAGCCCCCCGGACAGGACTAATGAAAAACTGTTTTTT. The rearrangement joins TRBV5-1 to TRBJ1-4; 7 bases align to TRBD1. V lost 4 bases, J lost 2 bases, and 5 bases stayed unmatched. The germline gives CDR1 SGHRS, CDR2 YFSETQ. This CDR3 contains 15 residues.

This clonotype was observed many times. The rearrangement joins TRBV27 to TRBJ2-5; tentatively, D is TRBD1 or TRBD2 (5 bases each). Germline CDR1 MNHEY, CDR2 SMNVEV (reference sequence). Trimming took off 2 bases at V and 4 bases at J, with 20 bases between the two ends. CDR3 length: 17 amino acids. The DNA of the CDR3 is TGTGCCAGCAGTTTAAGAGGGGCCAAGAGAAGGGGAGAGACCCAGTACTTC. Translating gives CASSLRGAKRRGETQYF.